The present T cell receptor beta chain was sequenced within a study of Graves' ophthalmopathy and Graves' hyperthyroidism. This clonotype was seen at least ten times. Trimming stripped 1 base from V and 7 bases from J, with 7 bases between. Germline CDR1 reads DFQATT; CDR2 reads SNEGSKA (reference sequence). The CDR3 sequence is 11 residues long. Hyperthyroidism in these 18- to 65-year-old patients was newly diagnosed, lasting under 2 months. Beta-chain TCR CDR3 regions were amplified from RNA transcripts. HTBI-primed first-round RT-PCR preceded second-round multiplex PCR. A single record per CDR3 protein comes from TCRdb applying MiXCR to the multiplex PCR reads. The repertoire includes about 390,000 distinct CDR3 sequences, approximately 17% of them detected once, and approximately 2.4% sits in the top ten.

This receptor was identified in an adult woman with stable Graves' hyperthyroidism. V usage is TRBV20-1 and J usage is TRBJ1-1; D is uncertain. Sequencing was performed on peripheral blood. This CDR3 reads CSARVHFEAFF. CDR3 coding DNA: TGCAGTGCTAGAGTGCACTTTGAAGCTTTCTTT.